This entry features one TCR beta chain sequence. The antigen is unknown. This entry is derived from a study of identical twins. Study outcomes and limitations: Invariant MAIT and iNKT cells are populations that could partly confound zero-insertion analyses. Insertion counts were lower in abundant cord blood beta clonotypes, a trend that memory repertoires did not show.

TCRdb processed the 5' RACE reads anew with MiXCR; each CDR3 protein has one entry. The sample includes some 1,600,000 distinct CDR3 sequences, 25% to 35% of them seen just once. Germline V gene lookup returns CDR1 SGHNT and CDR2 YENEEA. The CDR3 is 15 residues long. V was trimmed by 2 bases and J by 3 bases, leaving 12 bases between them. Sequenced material: cord blood. This rearrangement joins TRBV11-3 to TRBJ2-3, with D perhaps TRBD2 (5 bases). The source is a newborn girl in good health. CDR3 sequence reads: CASSLLLLETDTQYF. The CDR3 bases are TGTGCCAGCAGCTTACTGTTACTAGAGACAGATACGCAGTATTTT. The full variable domain, rest sourced from reference TRBV11-3 and TRBJ2-3, is EAGVVQSPRYKIIEKKQPVAFWCNPISGHNTLYWYLQNLGQGPELLIRYENEEAVDDSQLPKDRFSAERLKGVDSTLKIQPAELGDSAVYLCASSLLLLETDTQYFGPGTRLTVL.